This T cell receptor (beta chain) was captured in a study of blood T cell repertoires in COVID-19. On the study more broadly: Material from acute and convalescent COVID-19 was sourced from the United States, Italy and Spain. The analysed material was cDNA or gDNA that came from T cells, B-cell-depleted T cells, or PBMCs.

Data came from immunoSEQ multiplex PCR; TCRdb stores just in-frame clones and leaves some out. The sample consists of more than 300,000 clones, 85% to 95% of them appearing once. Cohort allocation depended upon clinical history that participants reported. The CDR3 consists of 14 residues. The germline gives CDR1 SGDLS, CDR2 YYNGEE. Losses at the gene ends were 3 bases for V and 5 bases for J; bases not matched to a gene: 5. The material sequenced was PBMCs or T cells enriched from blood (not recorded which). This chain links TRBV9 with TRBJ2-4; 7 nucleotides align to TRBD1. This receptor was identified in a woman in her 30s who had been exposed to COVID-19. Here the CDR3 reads CASSASGTENIQYF. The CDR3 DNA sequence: TGTGCCAGCAGCGCTTCCGGGACAGAAAACATTCAGTACTTC.